This is a list of T cell receptor beta chains from one sample in a study of early T cells in non-severe SARS-CoV-2 infection. One entry per CDR3 protein results from TCRdb running MiXCR on the 5' RACE reads. The sample has around 98,000 distinct CDR3 sequences, roughly 9.6% seen once. Sample: whole blood. These receptors all stem from an adult who was a healthcare worker with PCR-confirmed SARS-CoV-2 infection or an uninfected control (not recorded which). CDR3s include the opening cysteine and the closing phenylalanine or tryptophan. Not every row has a clone size; where given, it reads once, few, many or a size class.

clone_size,j_call,v_call,cdr3_aa
NA,TRBJ1-1,TRBV6-1,CASSEVLRRNTEAFF
many,TRBJ1-2,TRBV11-3,CASSLEDRKLSRGIKENYGYTF
NA,TRBJ2-1,TRBV5-1,CASSLVKYSSYNEQFF
NA,TRBJ1-5,TRBV20-1,CSARDSTQPQHF
once,TRBJ1-2,TRBV30,CAWSSGQDYGYTF
few,TRBJ2-3,TRBV27,CASSISVSRGMLYTQYF
NA,TRBJ2-3,TRBV28,CASNPPTDTQYF
many,TRBJ2-2,TRBV14,CASSQDIANTGELFF
NA,TRBJ1-5,TRBV29-1,CSVGQGSRDQPQHF
NA,TRBJ2-7,TRBV20-1,CSAPDRYGSYEQYF
NA,TRBJ1-6,TRBV5-8,CASSHQDRHNSPLHF
NA,TRBJ2-3,TRBV7-9,CASSLQDRGRDNTQYF
many,TRBJ1-1,TRBV6-5,CASGRPELRAFF
many,TRBJ2-1,TRBV5-1,CASSLTSGSGYNEQFF
NA,TRBJ1-1,TRBV29-1,CSGCGASMNTEAFF
NA,TRBJ1-4,TRBV29-1,CSVLIGEKLFF
NA,TRBJ2-1,TRBV6-5,CASSPLRGGSYNEQFF
NA,TRBJ2-3,TRBV10-3,CAISDLYTDTQYF
few,TRBJ2-2,TRBV20-1,CSAREGPGELFF
many,TRBJ1-2,TRBV29-1,CSVVGQLNYGYTF
few,TRBJ1-2,TRBV5-1,CASSLAGDGGYTF
many,TRBJ1-1,TRBV5-1,CASSLAAMNTEAFF
NA,TRBJ1-1,TRBV29-1,CSVLPIYNTEAFF
NA,TRBJ2-7,TRBV29-1,CSVDEGAPYEQYF
many,TRBJ1-2,TRBV12-3/TRBV12-4,CASSLGGILGYTF
many,TRBJ2-2,TRBV7-3,CASSLIRTNTGELFF